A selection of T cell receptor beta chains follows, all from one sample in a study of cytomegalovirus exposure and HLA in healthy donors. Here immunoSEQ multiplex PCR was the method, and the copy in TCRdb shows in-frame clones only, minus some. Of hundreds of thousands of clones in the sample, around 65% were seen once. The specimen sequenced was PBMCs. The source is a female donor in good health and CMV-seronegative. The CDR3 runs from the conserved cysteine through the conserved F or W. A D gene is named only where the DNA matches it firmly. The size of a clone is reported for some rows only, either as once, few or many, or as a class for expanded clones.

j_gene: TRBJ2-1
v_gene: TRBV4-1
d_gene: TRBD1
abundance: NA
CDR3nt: TGCGCCAGCAGCCAAGGGGGACAGGGATTGTCCTACAATGAGCAGTTCTTC
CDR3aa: CASSQGGQGLSYNEQFF

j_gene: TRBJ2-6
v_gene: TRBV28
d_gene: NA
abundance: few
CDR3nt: TGTGCCAGCAGTTTAGTGACTCCTGGGGCCAACGTCCTGACTTTC
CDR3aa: CASSLVTPGANVLTF

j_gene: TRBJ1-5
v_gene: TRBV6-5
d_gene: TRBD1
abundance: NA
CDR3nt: TGTGCCAGCAGCCGACAGGGTTCCGGCAATCAGCCCCAGCATTTT
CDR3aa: CASSRQGSGNQPQHF

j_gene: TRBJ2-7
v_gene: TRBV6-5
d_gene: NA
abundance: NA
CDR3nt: TGTGCCAGCGGTTACTCAGAGGGCCTCTACGAGCAGTACTTC
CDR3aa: CASGYSEGLYEQYF

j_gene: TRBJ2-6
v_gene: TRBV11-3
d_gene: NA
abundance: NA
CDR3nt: TGTGCCAGCAGCCAGGGGACACTCGGGGCCAACGTCCTGACTTTC
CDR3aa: CASSQGTLGANVLTF

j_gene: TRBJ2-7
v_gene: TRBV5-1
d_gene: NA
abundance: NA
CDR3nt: TGCGCCAGCAGCGTACAGGGAAACGACGAGCAGTACTTC
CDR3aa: CASSVQGNDEQYF

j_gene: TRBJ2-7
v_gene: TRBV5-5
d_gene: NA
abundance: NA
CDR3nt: TGTGCCAGCAGCTTAGAACAGATTCAGTACTTC
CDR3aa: CASSLEQIQYF

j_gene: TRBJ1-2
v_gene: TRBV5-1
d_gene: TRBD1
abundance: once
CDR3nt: TGCGCCAGCAGCTTGAGGGGGCTTGATCATGGCTACCCCTTC
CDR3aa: CASSLRGLDHGYPF

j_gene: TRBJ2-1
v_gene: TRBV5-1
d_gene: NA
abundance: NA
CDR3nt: TGCGCCAGCAGCTTGGGGCCCGAGCAGTTCTTC
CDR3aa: CASSLGPEQFF

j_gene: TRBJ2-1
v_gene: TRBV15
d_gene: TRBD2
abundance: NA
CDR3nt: TGTGCCACCAGCAGAGATCGACTAGCTGGTGAGCAGTTCTTC
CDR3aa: CATSRDRLAGEQFF

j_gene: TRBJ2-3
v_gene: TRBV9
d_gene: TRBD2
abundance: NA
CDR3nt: TGTGCCAGCAGCGTTACTAGCGGGAGGGACCCAGGCACAGATACGCAGTATTTT
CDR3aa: CASSVTSGRDPGTDTQYF

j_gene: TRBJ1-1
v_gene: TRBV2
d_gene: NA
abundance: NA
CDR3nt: TGTGCCAGCACCCTAGTTCAGAAGAACACTGAAGCTTTCTTT
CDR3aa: CASTLVQKNTEAFF

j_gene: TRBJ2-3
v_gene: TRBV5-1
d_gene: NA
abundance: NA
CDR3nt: TGCGCCAGCAGCTTGTACACAGGGATCATGGCAGATACGCAGTATTTT
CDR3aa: CASSLYTGIMADTQYF

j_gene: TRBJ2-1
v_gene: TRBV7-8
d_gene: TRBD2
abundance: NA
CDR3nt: TGTGCCAGCAGCTTTCGATTCGCCCAGCGGGAGGGTCACAATGAGCAGTTCTTC
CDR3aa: CASSFRFAQREGHNEQFF

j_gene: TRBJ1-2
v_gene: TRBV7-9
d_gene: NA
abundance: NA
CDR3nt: TGTGCCAGCAGCTTAGGCCTAACAGGGAACTATGGCTACACCTTC
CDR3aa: CASSLGLTGNYGYTF